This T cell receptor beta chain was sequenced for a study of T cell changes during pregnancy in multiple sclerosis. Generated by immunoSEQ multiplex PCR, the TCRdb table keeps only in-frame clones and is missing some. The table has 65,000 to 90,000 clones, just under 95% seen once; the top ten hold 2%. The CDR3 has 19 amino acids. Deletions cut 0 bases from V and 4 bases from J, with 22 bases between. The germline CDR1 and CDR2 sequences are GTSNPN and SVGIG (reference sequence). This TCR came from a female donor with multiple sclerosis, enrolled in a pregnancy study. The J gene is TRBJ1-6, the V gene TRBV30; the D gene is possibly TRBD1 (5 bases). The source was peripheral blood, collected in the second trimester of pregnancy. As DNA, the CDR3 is TGTGCCTGGAGTGTGGAGAATGGGGCTATGGGAGGGTATAATTCACCCCTCCACTTT. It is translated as CAWSVENGAMGGYNSPLHF.